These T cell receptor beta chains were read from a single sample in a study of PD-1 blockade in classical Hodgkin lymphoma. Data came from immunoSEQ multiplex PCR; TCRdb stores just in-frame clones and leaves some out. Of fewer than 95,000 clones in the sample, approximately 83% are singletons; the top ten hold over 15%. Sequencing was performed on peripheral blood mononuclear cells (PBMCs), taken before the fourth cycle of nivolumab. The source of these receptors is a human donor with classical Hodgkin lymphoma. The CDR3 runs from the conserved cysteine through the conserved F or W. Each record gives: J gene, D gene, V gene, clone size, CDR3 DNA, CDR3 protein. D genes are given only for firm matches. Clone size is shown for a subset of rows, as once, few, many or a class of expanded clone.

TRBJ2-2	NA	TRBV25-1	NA	TGTGCCAGCAGGACCGACAGCCCGAACACCGGGGAGCTGTTTTTT	CASRTDSPNTGELFF
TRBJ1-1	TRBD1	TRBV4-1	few	TGCGCCAGCAGCTGGGACAGGGATACTGAAGCTTTCTTT	CASSWDRDTEAFF
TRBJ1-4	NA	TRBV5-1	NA	TGCGCCAGCAGCTTGGCCAGGGCGGATGAAAAACTGTTTTTT	CASSLARADEKLFF
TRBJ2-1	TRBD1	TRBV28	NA	TGTGCCAGCAGTCAAGACAGGGTCCGGGACCGCTCCTACAATGAGCAGTTCTTC	CASSQDRVRDRSYNEQFF
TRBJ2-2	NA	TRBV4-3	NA	TGCGCCAGAGCGGGACACCGAACCACCGGGGAGCTGTTTTTT	CARAGHRTTGELFF
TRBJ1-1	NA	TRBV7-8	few	TGTGCCAGCAGCCTAGTTAACAGCCGGGGGGAAGCTTTCTTT	CASSLVNSRGEAFF
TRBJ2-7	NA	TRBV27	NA	TGTGCCAGCAGTTTTTTAGCCCCCTCCTACGAGCAGTACTTC	CASSFLAPSYEQYF
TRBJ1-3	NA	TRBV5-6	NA	TGTGCCAGCAGCCGACCTATCCTGGGGGCGACTGGAAACACCATATATTTT	CASSRPILGATGNTIYF
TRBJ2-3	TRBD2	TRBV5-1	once	TGCGCCAGCTCTCCCGGGGGGGGCGGTCCAGATACGCAGTATTTT	CASSPGGGGPDTQYF
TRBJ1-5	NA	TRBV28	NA	TGTGCCAGCAGTCGGGTCAGACTTAGGCCCCAGCATTTT	CASSRVRLRPQHF
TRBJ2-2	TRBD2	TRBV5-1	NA	TGCGCCAGCAGCCCCAGCGGGATAGCGGCCGGGGAGCTGTTTTTT	CASSPSGIAAGELFF
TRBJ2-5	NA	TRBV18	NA	TGTGCCAGTCACCCCGGGACAACCCAAGAGACCCAGTACTTC	CASHPGTTQETQYF
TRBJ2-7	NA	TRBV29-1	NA	TGCAGCGTTGAATTGCGGGGACCCGCCTACGAGCAGTACTTC	CSVELRGPAYEQYF